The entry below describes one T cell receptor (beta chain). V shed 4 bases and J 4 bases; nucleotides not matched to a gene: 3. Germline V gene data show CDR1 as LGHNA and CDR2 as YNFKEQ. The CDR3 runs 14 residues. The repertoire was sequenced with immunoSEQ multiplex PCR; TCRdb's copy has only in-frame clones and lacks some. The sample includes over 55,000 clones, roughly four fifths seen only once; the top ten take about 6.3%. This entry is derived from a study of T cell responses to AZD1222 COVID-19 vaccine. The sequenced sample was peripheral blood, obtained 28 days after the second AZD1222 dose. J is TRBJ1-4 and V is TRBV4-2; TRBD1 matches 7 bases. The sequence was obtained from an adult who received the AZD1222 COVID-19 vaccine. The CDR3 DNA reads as TGTGCCAGCAGCCGCCGACAGGGTAATGAAAAACTGTTTTTT. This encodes CASSRRQGNEKLFF.